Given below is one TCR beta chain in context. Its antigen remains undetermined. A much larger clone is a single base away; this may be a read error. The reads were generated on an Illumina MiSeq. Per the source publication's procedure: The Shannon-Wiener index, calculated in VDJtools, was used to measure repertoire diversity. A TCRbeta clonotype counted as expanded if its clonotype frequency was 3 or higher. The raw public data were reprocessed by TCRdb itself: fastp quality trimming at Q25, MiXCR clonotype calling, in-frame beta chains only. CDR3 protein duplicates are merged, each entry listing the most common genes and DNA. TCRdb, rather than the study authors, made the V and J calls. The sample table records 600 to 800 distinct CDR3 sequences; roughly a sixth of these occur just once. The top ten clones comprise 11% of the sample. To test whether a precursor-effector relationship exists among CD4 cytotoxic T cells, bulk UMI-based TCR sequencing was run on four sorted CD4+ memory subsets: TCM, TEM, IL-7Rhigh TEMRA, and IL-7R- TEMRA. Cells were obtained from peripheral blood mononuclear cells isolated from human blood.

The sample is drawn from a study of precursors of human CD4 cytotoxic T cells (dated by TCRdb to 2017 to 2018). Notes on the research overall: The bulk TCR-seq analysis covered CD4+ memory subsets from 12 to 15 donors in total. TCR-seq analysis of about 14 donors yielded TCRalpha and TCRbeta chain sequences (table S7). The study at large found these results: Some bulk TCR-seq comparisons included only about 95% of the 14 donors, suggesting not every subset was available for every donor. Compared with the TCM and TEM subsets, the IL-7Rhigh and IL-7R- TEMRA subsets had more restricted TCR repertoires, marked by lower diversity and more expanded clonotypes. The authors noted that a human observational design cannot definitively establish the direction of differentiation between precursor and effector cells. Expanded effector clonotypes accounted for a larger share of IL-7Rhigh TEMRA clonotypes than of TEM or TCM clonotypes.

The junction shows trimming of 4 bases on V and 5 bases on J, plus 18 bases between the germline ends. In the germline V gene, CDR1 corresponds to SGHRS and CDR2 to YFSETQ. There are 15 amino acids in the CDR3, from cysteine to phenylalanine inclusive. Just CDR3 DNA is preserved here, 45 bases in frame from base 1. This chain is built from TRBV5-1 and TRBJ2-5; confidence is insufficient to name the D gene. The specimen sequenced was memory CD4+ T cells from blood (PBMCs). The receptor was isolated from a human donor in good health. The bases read TGCGCCAGCAGCCCTTACTCCCCAGAACGGGAGACCCAGTACTTC. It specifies CASSPYSPERETQYF.